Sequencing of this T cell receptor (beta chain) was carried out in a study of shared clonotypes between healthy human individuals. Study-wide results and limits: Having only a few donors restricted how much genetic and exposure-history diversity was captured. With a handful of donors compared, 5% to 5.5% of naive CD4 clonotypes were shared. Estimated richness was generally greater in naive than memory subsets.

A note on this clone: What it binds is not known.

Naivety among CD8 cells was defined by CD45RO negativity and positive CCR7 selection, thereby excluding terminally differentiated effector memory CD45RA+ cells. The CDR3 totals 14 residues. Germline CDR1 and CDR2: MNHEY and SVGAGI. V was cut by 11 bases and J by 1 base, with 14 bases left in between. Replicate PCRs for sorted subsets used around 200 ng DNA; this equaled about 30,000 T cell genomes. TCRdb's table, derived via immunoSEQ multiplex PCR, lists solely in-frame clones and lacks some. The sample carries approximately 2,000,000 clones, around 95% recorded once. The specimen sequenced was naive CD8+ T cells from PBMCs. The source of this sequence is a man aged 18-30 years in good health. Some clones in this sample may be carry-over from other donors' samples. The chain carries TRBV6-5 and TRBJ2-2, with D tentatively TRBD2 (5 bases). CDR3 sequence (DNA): TGTGCCCACGCCGCCCGGGAGAACACCGGGGAGCTGTTTTTT. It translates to CAHAARENTGELFF.